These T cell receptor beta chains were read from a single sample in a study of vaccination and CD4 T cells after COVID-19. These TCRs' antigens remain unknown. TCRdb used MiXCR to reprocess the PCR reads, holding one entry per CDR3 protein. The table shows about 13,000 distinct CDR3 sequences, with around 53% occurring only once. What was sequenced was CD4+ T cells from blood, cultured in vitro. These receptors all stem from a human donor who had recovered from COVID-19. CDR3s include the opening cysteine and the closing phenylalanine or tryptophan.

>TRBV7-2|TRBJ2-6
CASSLGAGSGANVLTF
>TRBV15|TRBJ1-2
CATSRDYRAYGYTF
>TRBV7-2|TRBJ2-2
CASSLSAVTGQNTGELFF
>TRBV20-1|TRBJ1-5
CSAEKRQGDISNQPQHF
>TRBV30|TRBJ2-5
CAWSRSGQETQYF
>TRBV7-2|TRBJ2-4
CASSVSGYGENIQYF
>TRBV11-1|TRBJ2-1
CASLSGRADNEQFF
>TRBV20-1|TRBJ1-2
CSASKVQGRAGYTF
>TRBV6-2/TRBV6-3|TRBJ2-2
CASIRRVNTGELFF
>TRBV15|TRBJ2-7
CATSRDSGYEQYF
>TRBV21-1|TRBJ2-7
CASSKVRTRKYF
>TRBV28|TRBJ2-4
CASRAPGLAKNIQYF
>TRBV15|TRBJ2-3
CATSRGGGSTDTQYF
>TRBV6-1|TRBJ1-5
CASSRGTLPNQPQHF
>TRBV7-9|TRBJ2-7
CASSLGVSYEQYF
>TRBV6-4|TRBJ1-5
CASSDHGRKGQPQHF
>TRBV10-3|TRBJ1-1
CAISDRERNTEAFF
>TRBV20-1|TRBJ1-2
CSAERGTEDGYTF
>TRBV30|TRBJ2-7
CAWRVGGTYEQYF
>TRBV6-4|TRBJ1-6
CASSDSEDSPLHF
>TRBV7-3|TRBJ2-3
CASSLWGLASDTQYF
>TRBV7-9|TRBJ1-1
CASSLTTFDTEAFF
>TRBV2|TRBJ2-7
CASSEGVRRQYF
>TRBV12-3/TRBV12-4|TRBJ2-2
CAGAGLSSGELFF
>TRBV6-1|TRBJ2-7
CASSEVGLGLYEQYF
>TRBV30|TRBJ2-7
CAWGGDRRGEQYF
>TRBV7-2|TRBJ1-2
CASSLVSQLPGYTF
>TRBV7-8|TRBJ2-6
CASIARRVLSGANVLTF
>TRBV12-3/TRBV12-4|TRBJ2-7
CASTLSGSLYEQYF
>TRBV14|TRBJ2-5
CASSERIQETQYF
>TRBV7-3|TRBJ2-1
CASSTGLSNEQFF
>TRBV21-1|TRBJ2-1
CASSKAAYNEQFF
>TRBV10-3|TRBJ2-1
CAIMSAAPYNEQFF
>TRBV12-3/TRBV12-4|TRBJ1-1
CASKIRRLEAFF
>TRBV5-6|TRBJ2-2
CASSGGRWADNTGELFF
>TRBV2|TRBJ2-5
CASEQGVRETQYF
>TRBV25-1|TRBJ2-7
CASSDLHTTYEQYF
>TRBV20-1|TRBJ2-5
CSARVSRLAGGLGGETQYF